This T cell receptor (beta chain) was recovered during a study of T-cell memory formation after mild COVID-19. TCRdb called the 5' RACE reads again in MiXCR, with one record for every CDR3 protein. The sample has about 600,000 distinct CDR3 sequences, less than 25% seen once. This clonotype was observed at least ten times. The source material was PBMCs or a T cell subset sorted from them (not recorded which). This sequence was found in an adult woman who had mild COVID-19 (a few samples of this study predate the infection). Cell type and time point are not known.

The CDR3, as DNA: TGCAGTGCTAGAGCTACGACAGGGGGCGAGCAGTACTTC. This gives the protein CSARATTGGEQYF. The gene calls are TRBV20-1 and TRBJ2-7; 9 nucleotides line up with TRBD1. The germline gives CDR1 DFQATT, CDR2 SNEGSKA (reference sequence). This CDR3 is 13 amino acids long. Trimming cost V 1 base and J 6 bases; bases outside gene matches: 4.